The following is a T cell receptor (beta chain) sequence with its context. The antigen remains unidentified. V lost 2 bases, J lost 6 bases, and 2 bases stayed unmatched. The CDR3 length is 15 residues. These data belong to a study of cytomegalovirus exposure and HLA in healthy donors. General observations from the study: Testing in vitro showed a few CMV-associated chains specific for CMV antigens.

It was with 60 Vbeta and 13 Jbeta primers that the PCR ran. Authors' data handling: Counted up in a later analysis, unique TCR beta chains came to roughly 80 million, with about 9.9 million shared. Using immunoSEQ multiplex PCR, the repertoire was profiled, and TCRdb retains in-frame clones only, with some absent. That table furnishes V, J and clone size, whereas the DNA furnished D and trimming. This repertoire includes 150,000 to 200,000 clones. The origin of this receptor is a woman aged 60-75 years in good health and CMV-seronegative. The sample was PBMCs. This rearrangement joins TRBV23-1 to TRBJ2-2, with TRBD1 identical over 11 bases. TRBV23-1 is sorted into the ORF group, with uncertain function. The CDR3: CASSQRDRGSGELFF. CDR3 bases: TGCGCCAGCAGTCAACGGGACAGGGGGTCCGGGGAGCTGTTTTTT.